Listed below are T cell receptor beta chains from one sample, sequenced in a study of Graves' ophthalmopathy and Graves' hyperthyroidism. Via MiXCR, TCRdb re-called the multiplex PCR reads, giving one row per CDR3 protein. The table includes over a million distinct CDR3 sequences, 35% to 40% detected once. The source material was peripheral blood or thyroid tissue (not recorded which). These receptor sequences come from an adult man with Graves' hyperthyroidism. Both conserved end residues are part of each CDR3.

v_gene | CDR3aa
TRBV20-1 | CSATLPGPQHF
TRBV15 | CATSRVLTGPGNEKLFF
TRBV9 | CASSVAGAGAGHSGANVLTF
TRBV25-1 | CASRSGGTSNYGYTF
TRBV7-9 | CASSLASAAGGNQPQHF
TRBV9 | CASSVSTGRGTGELFF
TRBV7-8 | CASSLYVDRGVAEQYF
TRBV29-1 | CSVESTGGETQYF
TRBV10-3 | CAISVTGAAEYGYTFGSGTGELFF
TRBV3-1 | CASSPRAAGATQYF
TRBV2 | CASRPTGTEAFF
TRBV2 | CASSEPGRGSYEQYF
TRBV5-4 | CASSLRSGIRDTQYF
TRBV20-1 | CSASKIPGQGDYEQYF
TRBV7-3 | CASSPSGVQETQYF
TRBV7-2 | CASSLGGQGRETQYF
TRBV12-3/TRBV12-4 | CASSVGNNPYGYTF
TRBV19 | CASSMYSQPQHF
TRBV19 | CASSIQHSYEQYF
TRBV5-6 | CASSLKGGPRYEQYF
TRBV6-6 | CASSYDSPYQETQYF
TRBV20-1 | CSARKGLAGGLTQYF
TRBV10-3 | CAISSETSGGAQPSEQYF
TRBV19 | CASMGDPRPTEAFF
TRBV6-5 | CASSYADTGRSSYEQYF
TRBV6-4 | CASSPNKVGSNQPQHF
TRBV29-1 | CSVWGGGEKLFF
TRBV10-3 | CASSLDGRVDQPQHF
TRBV7-2 | CASSLMTGGKETQYF
TRBV7-7 | CASSGGGYGETQYF
TRBV29-1 | CSAMAGGAGNTIYF
TRBV25-1 | CASSLTGISYEQYF
TRBV15 | CATSRDLVAEYYEQYF
TRBV3-1 | CASSQQVNTEAFF
TRBV10-2 | CASSAGSGGTYEQYF
TRBV7-8 | CARGYRAGQPQHF
TRBV6-2/TRBV6-3 | CASSYGWDLDRRLQETQYF
TRBV29-1 | CSVEGGGEAGELFF
TRBV7-2 | CASYGLAGSSYEQYF
TRBV10-3 | CAIRGGGSHYGYTF
TRBV12-3/TRBV12-4 | CASSFRTAGNTIYF
TRBV2 | CASLALAGINYEQYF
TRBV7-2 | CASSISGHSQPQHF
TRBV20-1 | CSAITDYSNQPQHF
TRBV27 | CASTHGENQPQHF
TRBV12-3/TRBV12-4 | CASSLQVAQPQHF